Following are 15 T cell receptor beta chains from one sample sequenced in a study of metastatic and nonmetastatic thyroid tumors (dated by TCRdb to the early 2020s). None of the patients had been given any treatment before thyroid surgery. Libraries came from PCR. Sequencing was carried out with an Illumina HiSeq 4000. TCRdb itself trimmed the public reads at Q25 with fastp, ran MiXCR and retained productive beta chains. The sample data list around 24,000 clones, and roughly 21% of these were observed just once. About an eighth of the sample belongs to the ten largest clones. The sequenced sample was blood. The origin of the receptors is a male donor with papillary thyroid cancer or a benign thyroid nodule (not recorded which). Some clones in this sample may be carry-over from other donors' samples.

Sample share makes this clone medium-sized (0.01 to 0.1%). J is TRBJ2-1 and V is TRBV19, with 14 positions matching TRBD2. The germline CDR1 and CDR2 sequences are LNHDA and SQIVND (reference sequence). The CDR3 runs 15 residues. With V trimmed by 3 bases and J by 11 bases, 6 bases remained unmatched. The CDR3 loop is CASSMRGLAGVKQFF. CDR3 coding DNA: TGTGCCAGTAGTATGAGGGGACTAGCGGGAGTGAAGCAGTTCTTC.

This clone has just a few counts. This chain connects TRBV29-1 to TRBJ1-2; a possible D gene is TRBD1 (5 bases). Trimming took off 5 bases at V and 6 bases at J, with 16 bases between the two ends. Germline CDR1 is SQVTM and CDR2 is ANQGSEA. There are 13 residues in the CDR3. The CDR3 sequence: CSVSTWVRDGYTF. The CDR3 nucleotides read TGCAGCGTTTCCACATGGGTCAGGGATGGCTACACCTTC.

By its share, this clone is medium-sized. The chain joins TRBV6-1 to TRBJ1-2, with D unclear. Trimming left V 6 bases short and J 8 bases short, with 16 bases between. Per germline, CDR1 MNHNS and CDR2 SASEGT. This CDR3 region has 13 residues. The DNA of the CDR3 is TGTGCCAGCAGCGGGTGGGGATCGGGCGGCTACACCTTC. This encodes CASSGWGSGGYTF.

This clone was seen a few times. The chain couples TRBV20-1 to TRBJ1-1; D remains ambiguous. CDR1 and CDR2 from the germline V gene are DFQATT and SNEGSKA (reference sequence). Trimming stripped 0 bases from V and 2 bases from J, with 10 bases between. The CDR3 runs 14 residues. Here the CDR3 DNA reads TGCAGTGCTAGAGAGGAGGAACGAAACACTGAAGCTTTCTTT. Translating gives CSAREEERNTEAFF.

In this sample, this clone turned up many times. The V gene is TRBV20-1, the J gene TRBJ2-7; D might be TRBD1 or TRBD2, each matching 5 bases. Germline V gene sequence: CDR1 DFQATT, CDR2 SNEGSKA (reference sequence). Trimming stripped 6 bases from V and 3 bases from J, with 15 bases between. The length of the CDR3 is 13 residues. The CDR3 DNA follows: TGCAGTGCCCCCGGGACGGTGAACTACGAGCAGTACTTC. It yields the protein CSAPGTVNYEQYF.

This clone was counted ten times or more. The chain has TRBV11-1 and TRBJ2-3; the D call may be TRBD1 or TRBD2 (5 bases each). Trimming took off 0 bases at V and 5 bases at J, with 15 bases between the two ends. Germline V lookup: CDR1 SGHAT, CDR2 FQDESV (reference sequence). The CDR3 runs 16 residues. CDR3 sequence (DNA): TGTGCCAGCAGCTTAGCCTCGGGGCCCCGAAGAGATACGCAGTATTTT. This sequence encodes CASSLASGPRRDTQYF. Together with reference TRBV11-1 and TRBJ2-3, the CDR3 gives the full variable domain: EAEVAQSPRYKITEKSQAVAFWCDPISGHATLYWYRQILGQGPELLVQFQDESVVDDSQLPKDRFSAERLKGVDSTLKIQPAELGDSAMYLCASSLASGPRRDTQYFGPGTRLTVL.

This clone was seen at least ten times. The V gene is TRBV4-1, the J gene TRBJ1-2; D remains unclear. CDR1 and CDR2 (germline): MGHRA, YSYEKL. The CDR3 length is 14 residues. Trimming shortened V by 1 base and J by 4 bases, and 10 bases separated the two germline ends. Here the CDR3 reads CASSQGAMAYGYTF. The CDR3, as DNA: TGCGCCAGCAGCCAAGGGGCCATGGCCTATGGCTACACCTTC.

As to this clone: A junction end diverges from the germline sequence, so it may reflect a read error. This sequence joins TRBV11-3 and TRBJ2-1; D is unresolved. The germline CDR1 and CDR2 sequences are SGHNT and YENEEA. The CDR3 consists of 15 residues. CDR3 in amino acids: CTSSPRPPTYNEQFF. The CDR3 DNA reads as TGTACCAGCAGCCCGAGACCTCCTACTTACAATGAGCAGTTCTTC.

Ten or more counts support this clone. The chain has TRBV18 and TRBJ2-5; D is perhaps TRBD2 (6 bases). V lost 2 bases and J lost 5, with 15 bases in between. This CDR3 is built from 15 residues. The germline CDR1 and CDR2 sequences are KGHSH and LQKENI. Here the CDR3 reads CASSPEGGRRETQYF. CDR3 sequence (DNA): TGTGCCAGCTCACCAGAGGGAGGAAGGCGTGAGACCCAGTACTTC.

This clone was found many times. The V gene is TRBV13, the J gene TRBJ2-7, with 8 positions matching TRBD1. The CDR3 runs 16 residues. The germline CDR1 and CDR2 sequences are PRHDT and FYEKMQ (reference sequence). With V trimmed by 5 bases and J by 3 bases, 12 bases remained unmatched. DNA for the CDR3: TGTGCCAGCAGCCCAAGCAGGGGGCCGGGCGGCTACGAGCAGTACTTC. Residues: CASSPSRGPGGYEQYF.

This clone has more than one count but fewer than ten. This chain connects TRBV2 to TRBJ2-7; D not certain. CDR1 SNHLY and CDR2 FYNNEI come from the germline V gene. CDR3 length: 14 amino acids. Trimming removed 4 bases from V and 2 bases from J, with 12 bases in between. The CDR3 DNA is TGTGCCAGCAGTGCTCATGGTCTGACCTACGAGCAGTACTTC. It translates to CASSAHGLTYEQYF.

As for this clone: Its ends do not fully match the called genes, so a read error is possible. This chain links TRBV5-1 with TRBJ2-6; the D gene could be TRBD1 or TRBD2 (5 bases each). CDR1 SGHRS and CDR2 YFSETQ come from the germline V gene. The length of the CDR3 is 16 residues. This CDR3 is CASSLSPRSGTNVLTF. DNA for the CDR3: TGCGCCAGCAGCTTATCGCCGAGGTCTGGGACCAACGTCCTTACTTTC.

This clone was observed many times. The chain employs TRBV20-1 and TRBJ2-7; the D is unclear. The V gene lost 1 base and the J gene lost 0 bases, with 7 bases spanning the gap. Germline values: CDR1 DFQATT, CDR2 SNEGSKA (reference sequence). The CDR3 has 13 amino acids. Written as DNA, the CDR3 is TGCAGTGCTAGAGGCGGATACTCCTACGAGCAGTACTTC. It specifies CSARGGYSYEQYF.

This clone was seen a few times. This rearrangement joins TRBV28 to TRBJ1-1; 9 bases map to TRBD1. Trimming cost V 5 bases and J 5 bases; bases outside gene matches: 9. The germline CDR1 and CDR2 sequences are MDHEN and SYDVKM. The CDR3 has 15 residues. The CDR3 spells CASSPRTGVWTEAFF. The CDR3 nucleotides read TGTGCCAGCAGTCCCCGGACAGGGGTTTGGACTGAAGCTTTCTTT.

The chain is built from TRBV20-1 and TRBJ2-7, with 7 bases fitting TRBD2. V dropped 4 bases and J dropped 2; count of bases not matched to a gene: 8. Germline V gene lookup returns CDR1 DFQATT and CDR2 SNEGSKA (reference sequence). This CDR3 has 14 residues. The CDR3 nucleotides are TGCAGTGCTAAGTACGGGGGAGGGCCCTACGAGCAGTACTTC. Translating it yields CSAKYGGGPYEQYF.